Below are 13 T cell receptor beta chains sequenced from a single sample in a study of T cell responses to AZD1222 COVID-19 vaccine. The method was immunoSEQ multiplex PCR; TCRdb's version includes in-frame clones alone and lacks a portion of them. The sample lists some 150,000 clones; around 83% were seen once. Sample: peripheral blood, taken 28 days after the second AZD1222 dose. These receptors came from an adult who received the AZD1222 COVID-19 vaccine.

V and J are TRBV3-1 (or the pseudogene TRBV3-2) and TRBJ1-6; a weak D match, TRBD1 (5 bases). Germline CDR1 and CDR2: LGHDT and YNNKEL (reference sequence). V gave up 1 base and J gave up 11 bases, with 12 bases separating them. The CDR3 covers 14 residues. The CDR3 sequence: CASSQVQGEAPLHF. The DNA of the CDR3 is TGTGCCAGCAGCCAAGTGCAGGGTGAAGCACCCCTCCACTTT.

This sequence joins TRBV10-3 and TRBJ1-5, with D perhaps TRBD1 (5 bases). Per germline, CDR1 ENHRY and CDR2 SYGVKD. V lost 6 bases, J lost 7 bases, and 19 bases lay in between. The CDR3 has 15 amino acids. CDR3 residues: CAISLPRAGKQPQHF. CDR3 nucleotides: TGTGCCATCAGCTTACCACGGGCAGGGAAGCAGCCCCAGCATTTT.

The chain recombines TRBV18 with TRBJ2-7; D is unclear. CDR3 length equals 12 residues. With 2 bases removed from V and 3 bases from J, the gap between germline ends came to 5 bases. Germline V gene lookup returns CDR1 KGHSH and CDR2 LQKENI. The CDR3 DNA reads as TGTGCCAGCTCACCAAGGCTCTACGAGCAGTACTTC. Amino acids: CASSPRLYEQYF.

The chain is built from TRBV27 and TRBJ1-5, with D possibly matching TRBD1 (5 bases). Germline V gene sequence: CDR1 MNHEY, CDR2 SMNVEV (reference sequence). The length of the CDR3 is 17 residues. V was cut by 4 bases and J by 3 bases, with 19 bases left in between. The CDR3 protein is CASSSPLQEGPNQPQHF. Here the CDR3 DNA reads TGTGCCAGCAGTTCTCCCCTCCAGGAGGGACCCAATCAGCCCCAGCATTTT.

The chain combines TRBV5-1 with TRBJ2-3; maybe TRBD1 (5 bases). In germline, CDR1 is SGHRS, CDR2 YFSETQ. Between the trimmed V and J ends, which lost 4 bases and 0 bases, there was a span of 9 bases. The CDR3 totals 14 residues. The CDR3 loop reads CASSGAVSTDTQYF. The CDR3 DNA sequence: TGCGCCAGCAGCGGGGCGGTAAGCACAGATACGCAGTATTTT.

This sequence joins TRBV5-1 and TRBJ2-7, with D perhaps TRBD2 (6 bases). The CDR3 has 15 residues. V lost 0 bases and J 5 bases, leaving 15 bases between the germline ends. Germline loops: CDR1 SGHRS, CDR2 YFSETQ. CDR3 in amino acids: CASSLVAGSRDEQYF. The CDR3 nucleotides read TGCGCCAGCAGCTTGGTGGCGGGGTCCAGGGACGAGCAGTACTTC.

This rearrangement joins TRBV28 to TRBJ2-4, with TRBD2 matching 9 bases. The CDR3 consists of 16 residues. Germline V gene lookup returns CDR1 MDHEN and CDR2 SYDVKM. V gave up 7 bases and J gave up 5 bases; unmatched junction bases: 12. CDR3 sequence reads: CASTSRASGDENIQYF. In DNA, the CDR3 is TGTGCCAGCACCTCTCGGGCTAGCGGGGACGAAAACATTCAGTACTTC. The full variable domain, with the rest looked up from reference TRBV28 and TRBJ2-4, is DVKVTQSSRYLVKRTGEKVFLECVQDMDHENMFWYRQDPGLGLRLIYFSYDVKMKEKGDIPEGYSVSREKKERFSLILESASTNQTSMYLCASTSRASGDENIQYFGAGTRLSVL.

The gene calls are TRBV2 and TRBJ2-1; 8 positions match TRBD2. V gave up 7 bases and J gave up 9 bases; unmatched junction bases: 14. This CDR3 comprises 15 residues. The V gene's germline CDR1 is SNHLY and CDR2 FYNNEI. The CDR3 region is CASTGGVQGRGEQFF. For the CDR3, the DNA is TGTGCCAGCACCGGGGGGGTACAGGGAAGGGGTGAGCAGTTCTTC.

The chain links TRBV19 to TRBJ1-5; D is possibly TRBD1 (6 bases). The germline gives CDR1 LNHDA, CDR2 SQIVND (reference sequence). V was cut by 6 bases and J by 1 base, with 13 bases left in between. This CDR3 is 15 amino acids long. The CDR3 region has the DNA TGTGCCAGTAGGGGGGGGCGCGGGAGCAATCAGCCCCAGCATTTT. Residues: CASRGGRGSNQPQHF.

The rearrangement links TRBV5-6 to TRBJ1-4, with 8 bases identical to TRBD1. CDR3 length: 19 residues. J was trimmed by 2 bases and V by 4 bases; bases with no gene match: 16. Germline V CDR1 and CDR2: SGHDT, YYEEEE. The CDR3, as DNA: TGTGCCAGCAGCCGCCCTTTGCTGCAGGGGGCCTCTACTAATGAAAAACTGTTTTTT. Translated: CASSRPLLQGASTNEKLFF. The whole variable domain, filled in from reference TRBV5-6 and TRBJ1-4, reads DAGVTQSPTHLIKTRGQQVTLRCSPKSGHDTVSWYQQALGQGPQFIFQYYEEEERQRGNFPDRFSGHQFPNYSSELNVNALLLGDSALYLCASSRPLLQGASTNEKLFFGSGTQLSVL.

J is TRBJ1-1 and V is TRBV6-5, with TRBD1 as a possible D gene (5 bases). V lost 6 bases and J lost 1, with 12 bases in between. The CDR3 length is 14 residues. Looked up from germline, CDR1 is MNHEY and CDR2 is SVGAGI. DNA of the CDR3: TGTGCCAGCAGCCCCTGGGACTGGAACACTGAAGCTTTCTTT. It encodes CASSPWDWNTEAFF.

This chain connects TRBV5-1 to TRBJ2-5; possible D gene TRBD2, 5 bases. V was cut by 7 bases and J by 4 bases, with 14 bases left in between. The CDR3 is 13 amino acids. Germline V gene data show CDR1 as SGHRS and CDR2 as YFSETQ. The CDR3: CASYMQEAETQYF. Here the CDR3 DNA reads TGCGCCAGCTATATGCAGGAGGCAGAGACCCAGTACTTC.

This clone was counted once. V gene TRBV5-1 combines with J gene TRBJ1-2; tentatively, D is TRBD1 (6 bases). V lost 0 bases, J lost 6 bases, and 15 bases lay in between. The CDR3 is made up of 15 amino acids. Germline loops: CDR1 SGHRS, CDR2 YFSETQ. The CDR3 is CASSLDADRWDGYTF. Here the CDR3 DNA reads TGCGCCAGCAGCTTGGACGCCGACAGGTGGGATGGCTACACCTTC. Using reference TRBV5-1 and TRBJ1-2 for the parts outside the CDR3, the full variable domain is KAGVTQTPRYLIKTRGQQVTLSCSPISGHRSVSWYQQTPGQGLQFLFEYFSETQRNKGNFPGRFSGRQFSNSRSEMNVSTLELGDSALYLCASSLDADRWDGYTFGSGTRLTVV.